The following is a TCR beta chain sequence with its context. The antigen is not known. This record comes from a study of OX40 agonist ivuxolimab in advanced cancers. About the research overall: Patients were dosed intravenously with ivuxolimab at 0.01 to 10 mg/kg every 2 weeks. Study-level findings and limits: Some patients without response likewise showed low normalized clonal expansion. On average, CD8+ T cells had more expanded clones than CD4+.

There are 14 residues in the CDR3. With 3 bases clipped from V and 4 bases from J, the junction kept 3 bases outside the gene matches. Germline-derived CDR1 and CDR2 are MNHEY and SMNVEV (reference sequence). Clones were read by immunoSEQ multiplex PCR, and TCRdb kept only the in-frame ones, dropping some. The data show roughly 90,000 clones, 87% seen once. Blood got drawn at baseline, again on cycle 4 day 1, and then on cycle 7 day 1. The receptor's source is an adult with an advanced solid tumor such as melanoma, head and neck, liver or kidney cancer. The sequencing here drew on CD4+ or CD8+ T cells sorted from blood, taken in a trial of the OX40 agonist ivuxolimab. V gene TRBV27 combines with J gene TRBJ2-5; 9 positions match TRBD1. The CDR3 DNA reads as TGTGCCAGCAGTTTTAACAGGGGGCGAGAGACCCAGTACTTC. Amino acids: CASSFNRGRETQYF.